This TCR beta chain was sequenced in a study of a mutant IDH1 vaccine in newly diagnosed glioma. Study details: Patients were given eight vaccinations, scheduled in weeks 1, 3, 5, 7, 11, 15, 19 and 23. The treated population exhibited a male proportion of 62.5%, a female proportion of roughly 40%, and a mean age of about 40 years. Vaccinations were initiated 4-6 weeks following radiotherapy alone, or were given together with temozolomide cycles. Broader study findings: There were vaccine-induced immune responses in approximately 95% of the patients.

Remarks on this clone: Its target is unknown.

Time point in this sample: week 11, during vaccination. Every vaccination contained 300 ug of the mutant IDH1 20-mer peptide and was paired with topical imiquimod. The CDR3 is 16 amino acids. Sequencing was performed with immunoSEQ multiplex PCR; in TCRdb, only in-frame clones are kept and a portion is missing. The profile shows about 40,000 clones, 80% to 85% of them singletons. The rearrangement links TRBV21-1 to TRBJ2-1; the table's D gene call, TRBD2, was not cross checked with the DNA. TRBV21-1 is flagged as a pseudogene. The TCR was taken from a man in his forties with glioma. The sequencing here drew on PBMCs, taken from a glioma patient whose treatment included an IDH1 peptide vaccine. CDR3 in DNA: TGTGCCAGCAGCAAATGTAAACGGGAGTCCTACAATGAGCAGTTCTTC. This encodes CASSKCKRESYNEQFF.